Following are 14 T cell receptor beta chains from one sample sequenced in a study of blood T cell repertoires in COVID-19. Measured with immunoSEQ multiplex PCR; TCRdb has only the in-frame clones, and not every one. In the table there are about 340,000 clones, 75% to 90% of which are singletons. Input material: peripheral blood. The receptors were sampled from a woman aged 45-65 years with COVID-19, enrolled during active disease.

The genes are TRBV7-9 and TRBJ2-5; TRBD1 matches 7 bases. Germline assignment: CDR1 SEHNR and CDR2 FQNEAQ (reference sequence). The CDR3 covers 14 residues. J lost 4 bases, V lost 5 bases, and 7 bases had no gene match. In DNA form, the CDR3 reads TGTGCCAGCAGCCAGACAGGGCTCGGAGAGACCCAGTACTTC. This encodes CASSQTGLGETQYF. The entire variable domain, with the rest obtained from reference TRBV7-9 and TRBJ2-5, is as follows: DTGVSQNPRHKITKRGQNVTFRCDPISEHNRLYWYRQTLGQGPEFLTYFQNEAQLEKSRLLSDRFSAERPKGSFSTLEIQRTEQGDSAMYLCASSQTGLGETQYFGPGTRLLVL.

This chain joins TRBV18 and TRBJ2-5; D may be TRBD1 (6 bases). The V and J ends lost 3 bases and 2 bases respectively, with 16 bases between them. The CDR3 is 16 residues long. Germline-derived CDR1 and CDR2 are KGHSH and LQKENI. CDR3 nucleotide sequence: TGTGCCAGCTCACCTTTGGACAGAGTTGGACAAGAGACCCAGTACTTC. This codes for CASSPLDRVGQETQYF. The whole variable domain, remainder taken from reference TRBV18 and TRBJ2-5, is NAGVMQNPRHLVRRRGQEARLRCSPMKGHSHVYWYRQLPEEGLKFMVYLQKENIIDESGMPKERFSAEFPKEGPSILRIQQVVRGDSAAYFCASSPLDRVGQETQYFGPGTRLLVL.

The CDR3 DNA sequence: TGCGCCAGCAGCCTCTTACCCGGGACAGGGATTAGAGGGCAGTACTTC. Amino acids: CASSLLPGTGIRGQYF. J is TRBJ2-4 and V is TRBV4-1; TRBD1 agrees at 9 bases. The germline V gene has CDR1 MGHRA and CDR2 YSYEKL. The J segment lost 13 bases and the V segment lost 4 bases, leaving 17 bases of the junction unmatched. CDR3 length: 16 amino acids.

The chain joins TRBV25-1 to TRBJ2-1; TRBD2 matches at 9 bases. This CDR3 contains 17 residues. With 5 bases clipped from V and 9 bases from J, the junction kept 17 bases outside the gene matches. Germline V gene lookup returns CDR1 MGHDK and CDR2 SYGVNS. The CDR3 DNA sequence: TGTGCCAGCAGTCCAATTAAGTCCCTAGCGGGAAAGGTTGAGCAGTTCTTC. This codes for CASSPIKSLAGKVEQFF.

The rearrangement joins TRBV5-4 to TRBJ1-1; 9 nucleotides align to TRBD1. There are 15 residues in the CDR3. Trimming took 3 bases from V and 0 from J; bases not matched to a gene: 3. Germline lookup yields CDR1 SGHNT and CDR2 YYREEE (reference sequence). The CDR3 loop is CASSWRDRVNTEAFF. DNA of the CDR3: TGTGCCAGCAGCTGGCGGGACAGGGTGAACACTGAAGCTTTCTTT.

The V call is TRBV10-1, the J call TRBJ2-2, with D maybe TRBD2 (5 bases). Per germline, CDR1 WNHNN and CDR2 SYGVQD (reference sequence). Trimming shortened V by 6 bases and J by 1 base, and 15 bases separated the two germline ends. This CDR3 region has 16 residues. The CDR3 here is CASREGGALNTGELFF. In DNA, the CDR3 is TGCGCCAGCAGGGAAGGAGGAGCGCTGAACACCGGGGAGCTGTTTTTT.

The rearrangement uses TRBV14 and TRBJ2-1; 8 bases align to TRBD2. J lost 1 base, V lost 7 bases, and 6 bases had no gene match. The CDR3 runs to 15 residues. Germline CDR1 SGHDN, CDR2 FVKESK. CDR3 bases: TGTGCCAGCACAGCTCGCGGGAGGTCCTACAATGAGCAGTTCTTC. It encodes CASTARGRSYNEQFF.

The rearrangement joins TRBV27 to TRBJ1-4; D is uncertain. The CDR3 runs 15 residues. V gave up 4 bases and J gave up 0 bases, with 9 bases separating them. Germline assignment: CDR1 MNHEY and CDR2 SMNVEV (reference sequence). CDR3 in DNA: TGTGCCAGCAGTTCACAGTCTGCAACTAATGAAAAACTGTTTTTT. This encodes CASSSQSATNEKLFF.

The chain links TRBV4-3 to TRBJ2-1; maybe TRBD1 (5 bases). This CDR3 spans 12 amino acids. The V and J ends lost 3 bases and 10 bases respectively, with 10 bases between them. Per germline, CDR1 LGHNA and CDR2 YSLEER. This CDR3 reads CASSHMGPEQFF. For the CDR3, the DNA is TGCGCCAGCAGCCACATGGGGCCAGAGCAGTTCTTC.

The V call is TRBV19, the J call TRBJ1-3; D is ambiguous. This CDR3 region has 15 residues. The V gene lost 3 bases and the J gene lost 2 bases, with 11 bases spanning the gap. Germline lookup yields CDR1 LNHDA and CDR2 SQIVND (reference sequence). CDR3 residues: CASSIPGKAGNTIYF. The CDR3 region has the DNA TGTGCCAGTAGTATTCCAGGAAAAGCTGGAAACACCATATATTTT. The whole variable domain, remainder taken from reference TRBV19 and TRBJ1-3, is DGGITQSPKYLFRKEGQNVTLSCEQNLNHDAMYWYRQDPGQGLRLIYYSQIVNDFQKGDIAEGYSVSREKKESFPLTVTSAQKNPTAFYLCASSIPGKAGNTIYFGEGSWLTVV.

V gene TRBV12-5 combines with J gene TRBJ2-1, with 8 nucleotides matching TRBD2. Germline V gene sequence: CDR1 LGHNT, CDR2 FRNRAP. The CDR3 spans 14 residues. The trim removed 1 base at V and 9 bases at J, leaving 5 bases unmatched. The CDR3 region has the DNA TGTGCTAGTGGTTTGGCAGGACTAGCTATTGAGCAGTTCTTC. It specifies CASGLAGLAIEQFF.

The rearrangement uses TRBV18 and TRBJ2-7; D might be TRBD1 (5 bases). V lost 4 bases to trimming and J lost 0 bases, with 10 bases between them. The CDR3 loop spans 14 amino acids. Germline CDR1 is KGHSH and CDR2 is LQKENI. CDR3 in amino acids: CASSHDSVSYEQYF. Written as DNA, the CDR3 is TGTGCCAGCTCACACGACAGTGTCTCCTACGAGCAGTACTTC.

The V gene is TRBV20-1, the J gene TRBJ1-1; D ambiguous. Germline CDR1 DFQATT, CDR2 SNEGSKA (reference sequence). The germline V and J ends were trimmed by 3 bases and 7 bases, with 15 bases remaining between them. The CDR3 length is 13 residues. CDR3 nucleotides: TGCAGTGCTAGTGGGCCCCCCCGGGGTGAAGCTTTCTTT. Encoded protein: CSASGPPRGEAFF.

The rearrangement links TRBV2 to TRBJ1-5, with D possibly TRBD1 on 6 matching bases. Per the germline V gene, CDR1 is SNHLY and CDR2 is FYNNEI. This CDR3 is 15 amino acids long. Trimming pared 4 bases from V and 5 bases from J, leaving 15 bases between. CDR3 sequence reads: CASSGQVVGDQPQHF. The DNA for the CDR3 is TGTGCCAGCAGTGGACAGGTGGTGGGGGATCAGCCCCAGCATTTT.